This T cell receptor beta chain originates from a study of graft-versus-host responses after intestinal transplantation. Study details: Anti-thymocyte globulin induction was given to all recipients, followed by tacrolimus and steroids for roughly 3 years. Study results and caveats: When patients had graft-donor T cell macrochimerism, their allografts held high graft-versus-host to host-versus-graft clonal ratios. Recipient marrow held GvH clones, some first seen in ileum or blood.

The repertoire was sequenced with immunoSEQ multiplex PCR; TCRdb's copy has only in-frame clones and lacks some. The table lists roughly 92,000 clones, about nine tenths of them singletons, with 0.28% in the top ten. CDR1 MGHRA and CDR2 YSYEKL come from the germline V gene. The CDR3 spans 16 residues. The junction had 8 bases not matched to a gene; V was cut back by 4 bases and J by 6 bases. Concerning this clone: Its cognate antigen is unknown.

This chain links TRBV4-1 with TRBJ1-4; TRBD1 agrees at 10 bases. This clonotype originated in a human donor who was the organ donor for an intestinal transplant. Sequences were derived from unstimulated CD4+ T cells sorted from spleen or lymph node cells, sampled before transplant. CDR3 nucleotides: TGCGCCAGCAGCCGGACCGTTGGGACAGGGGATGAAAAACTGTTTTTT. Encoded protein: CASSRTVGTGDEKLFF.